This is a list of T cell receptor beta chains from one sample in a study of T cells after yellow fever vaccination. TCRdb recomputed calls from the 5' RACE reads with MiXCR, one row per CDR3 protein. There are 500,000 to 650,000 distinct CDR3 sequences in the sample; about 12% occur only once, and more than 13% lies in the top ten. The sample consisted of PBMCs, taken on the day of the yellow fever booster vaccination. These receptors were collected from a young man who received the YFV17D yellow fever vaccine. Each CDR3 is given with its conserved first and last residue. D genes are given only for firm matches. Size is omitted from some rows. Given values are once, few, many or a class for expanded clones.

J,size,D,V,DNA,CDR3
TRBJ1-2,few,TRBD1,TRBV2,TGTGCCAGCATCGAAGGACAGGGGTTTGGCTACACCTTC,CASIEGQGFGYTF
TRBJ2-2,few,NA,TRBV5-1,TGCGCCAGCAGCTTAGTTCTAGCCACCGGGGAGCTGTTTTTT,CASSLVLATGELFF
TRBJ2-7,NA,NA,TRBV5-1,TGCGCCAGCAGCTTGAATTCAGGGCTTGGCTACGAGCAGTACTTC,CASSLNSGLGYEQYF
TRBJ1-6,few,NA,TRBV20-1,TGCAGTGCTCCCGAAGGAGGGAGAGATAATTCACCCCTCCACTTT,CSAPEGGRDNSPLHF
TRBJ1-5,few,NA,TRBV6-1,TGTGCCAGCAGCCCCGGGGCTGCGGTCGGACAGCCCCAGCATTTT,CASSPGAAVGQPQHF
TRBJ1-2,few,NA,TRBV30,TGTGCCTGGAGTGTACGGGCCCCAGGGCAAACCTTCTATGGCTACACCTTC,CAWSVRAPGQTFYGYTF
TRBJ2-1,few,NA,TRBV7-2,TGTGCCAGCAGTAAGAATTTGGGACTGGAGCAGTTCTTC,CASSKNLGLEQFF
TRBJ1-1,NA,NA,TRBV12-3/TRBV12-4,TGTGCCAGCAGACTAGGGGTTATGAACACTGAAGCTTTCTTT,CASRLGVMNTEAFF
TRBJ2-1,NA,TRBD2,TRBV20-1,TGCAGTGCTAGAGATCATGCGGGAGGGGCCTACAATGAGCAGTTCTTC,CSARDHAGGAYNEQFF
TRBJ1-3,NA,TRBD1,TRBV12-3/TRBV12-4,TGTGCCACCCGGGACAGCTCTGGAAACACCATATATTTT,CATRDSSGNTIYF
TRBJ2-3,many,TRBD2,TRBV5-1,TGCGCCAGCAGCTTGGTTCTGGCGGGAGAAACGCAGTATTTT,CASSLVLAGETQYF
TRBJ1-1,NA,NA,TRBV3-1,TGTGCCAGCAGCCCAGGTGAGAGGGCCGCTTTCTTT,CASSPGERAAFF
TRBJ2-7,NA,TRBD2,TRBV28,TGTGCCAGCAAGCTAGCGGGAGGGTCCGAGCAGTACTTC,CASKLAGGSEQYF
TRBJ1-4,NA,NA,TRBV27,TGTGCCAGCAGTTTGGTATATCTCTCGGGGGGCGCGGGAAGTGAAAAACTGTTTTTT,CASSLVYLSGGAGSEKLFF
TRBJ2-1,many,NA,TRBV3-1,TGTGCCAGCAGCCAGGGTGCAGGCCCCTACAATGAGCAGTTCTTC,CASSQGAGPYNEQFF
TRBJ2-1,few,TRBD2,TRBV10-3,TGTGCCATCAGTGAAGTGCCTAGCGGGACGTATGAGCAGTTCTTC,CAISEVPSGTYEQFF
TRBJ2-7,few,TRBD2,TRBV11-2,TGTGCCAGCAGCCCACTAGCGGGAGACGGTGAGCAGTACTTC,CASSPLAGDGEQYF
TRBJ2-1,many,NA,TRBV12-5,TGTGCTAGTGGTTTGGTAACAGCTGGGGCCTACAATGAGCAGTTCTTC,CASGLVTAGAYNEQFF
TRBJ2-1,many,NA,TRBV7-9,TGTGCCAGCAGCTCCCTTATGTGGGGCAATGAGCAGTTCTTC,CASSSLMWGNEQFF
TRBJ2-7,NA,TRBD2,TRBV11-2,TGTGCCAGCAGCGTTAGCGGGGTTGACTGGTACGAGCAGTACTTC,CASSVSGVDWYEQYF
TRBJ1-3,NA,NA,TRBV20-1,TGCAGTGTTTGGGCCTACTCTGGAAACACCATATATTTT,CSVWAYSGNTIYF
TRBJ2-2,many,TRBD1,TRBV9,TGTGCCAGCAGCGTGACAGGGACGAACACCGGGGAGCTGTTTTTT,CASSVTGTNTGELFF
TRBJ2-3,few,NA,TRBV6-1,TGTGCCAGTACCCTTAAGGATACGCAGTATTTT,CASTLKDTQYF
TRBJ2-3,few,TRBD2,TRBV27,TGTGCCAGCAGATCAGCGGGAGGCCGCACAGATACGCAGTATTTT,CASRSAGGRTDTQYF
TRBJ2-1,NA,NA,TRBV7-9,TGTGCCAGCAGAGCCCAATATGAGCAGTTCTTC,CASRAQYEQFF
TRBJ2-7,few,NA,TRBV10-2,TGCGCCATCAACTCCTACGAGCAGTACTTC,CAINSYEQYF
TRBJ2-3,few,TRBD2,TRBV27,TGTGCCAGCAGTCCAACGACTAGCGGGAGGGAGTATTTT,CASSPTTSGREYF
TRBJ1-1,NA,NA,TRBV20-1,TGCAGTGCTAGAGATAATTTCGGCTCTGAAGCTTTCTTT,CSARDNFGSEAFF
TRBJ2-3,few,TRBD2,TRBV7-9,TGTGCCAGCAGCTTATGGCGGGAGGGCACAGATACGCAGTATTTT,CASSLWREGTDTQYF
TRBJ2-2,NA,TRBD1,TRBV2,TGTGCCAGCAGAGACCAGGGGGCAGGGACCGGGGAGCTGTTTTTT,CASRDQGAGTGELFF
TRBJ2-4,NA,NA,TRBV6-5,TGTGCCAGCAGTTACTCAAGGGCAGGGAACATTCAGTACTTC,CASSYSRAGNIQYF